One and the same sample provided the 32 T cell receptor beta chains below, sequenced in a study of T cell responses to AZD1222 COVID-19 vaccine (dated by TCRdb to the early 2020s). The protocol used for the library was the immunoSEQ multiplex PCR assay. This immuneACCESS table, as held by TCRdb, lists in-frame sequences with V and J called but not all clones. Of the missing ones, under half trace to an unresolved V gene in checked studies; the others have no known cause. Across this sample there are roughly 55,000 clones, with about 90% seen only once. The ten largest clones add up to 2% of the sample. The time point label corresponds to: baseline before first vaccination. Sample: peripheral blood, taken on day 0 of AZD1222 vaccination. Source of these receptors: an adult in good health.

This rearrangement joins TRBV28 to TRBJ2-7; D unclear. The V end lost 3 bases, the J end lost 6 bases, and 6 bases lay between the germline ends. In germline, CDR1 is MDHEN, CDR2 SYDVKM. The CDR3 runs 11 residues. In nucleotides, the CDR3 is TGTGCCAGCAGTTTTTTTATCGAGCAGTACTTC. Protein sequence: CASSFFIEQYF.

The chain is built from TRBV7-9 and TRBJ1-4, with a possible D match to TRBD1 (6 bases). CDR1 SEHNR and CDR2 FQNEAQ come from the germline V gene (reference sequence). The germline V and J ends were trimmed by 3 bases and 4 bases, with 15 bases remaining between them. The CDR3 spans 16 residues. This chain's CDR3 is CASSFKRGVRNEKLFF. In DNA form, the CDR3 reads TGTGCCAGCAGCTTCAAAAGGGGGGTTCGTAATGAAAAACTGTTTTTT. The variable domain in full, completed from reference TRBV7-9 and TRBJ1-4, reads DTGVSQNPRHKITKRGQNVTFRCDPISEHNRLYWYRQTLGQGPEFLTYFQNEAQLEKSRLLSDRFSAERPKGSFSTLEIQRTEQGDSAMYLCASSFKRGVRNEKLFFGSGTQLSVL.

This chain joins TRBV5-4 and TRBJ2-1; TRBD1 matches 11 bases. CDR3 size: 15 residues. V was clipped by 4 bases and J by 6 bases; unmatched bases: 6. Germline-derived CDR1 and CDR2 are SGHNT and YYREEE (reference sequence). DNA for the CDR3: TGTGCCAGCAGCCCAACCGGGACAGGGGGCAATGAGCAGTTCTTC. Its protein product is CASSPTGTGGNEQFF.

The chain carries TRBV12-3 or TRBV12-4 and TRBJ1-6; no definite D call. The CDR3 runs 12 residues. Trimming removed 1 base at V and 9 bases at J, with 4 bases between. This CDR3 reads CASSLGVSPLHF. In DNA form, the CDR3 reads TGTGCCAGCAGTTTAGGGGTTTCACCCCTCCACTTT.

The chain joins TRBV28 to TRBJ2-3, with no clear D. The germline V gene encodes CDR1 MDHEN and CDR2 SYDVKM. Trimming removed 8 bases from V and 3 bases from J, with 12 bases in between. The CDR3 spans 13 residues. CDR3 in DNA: TGTGCCAGCGCGGCTACGCTTACAGATACGCAGTATTTT. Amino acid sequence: CASAATLTDTQYF.

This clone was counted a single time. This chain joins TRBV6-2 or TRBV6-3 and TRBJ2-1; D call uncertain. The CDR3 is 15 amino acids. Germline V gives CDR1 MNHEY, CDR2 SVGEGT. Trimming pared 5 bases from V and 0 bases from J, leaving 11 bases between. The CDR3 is CASSPGFSSYNEQFF. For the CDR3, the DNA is TGTGCCAGCAGTCCGGGTTTCAGCTCCTACAATGAGCAGTTCTTC.

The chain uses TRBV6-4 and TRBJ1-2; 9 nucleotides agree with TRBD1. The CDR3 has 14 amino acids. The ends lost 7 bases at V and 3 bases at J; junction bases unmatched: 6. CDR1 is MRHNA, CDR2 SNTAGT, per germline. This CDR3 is CASIGQGNYYGYTF. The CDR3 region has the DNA TGTGCCAGCATCGGACAGGGGAATTACTATGGCTACACCTTC.

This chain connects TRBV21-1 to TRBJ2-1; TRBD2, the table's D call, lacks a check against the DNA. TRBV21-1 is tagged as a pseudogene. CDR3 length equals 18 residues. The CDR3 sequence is CASSKANPLAGEYNEQFF. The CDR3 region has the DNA TGTGCCAGCAGCAAAGCGAACCCCCTAGCGGGAGAATACAATGAGCAGTTCTTC.

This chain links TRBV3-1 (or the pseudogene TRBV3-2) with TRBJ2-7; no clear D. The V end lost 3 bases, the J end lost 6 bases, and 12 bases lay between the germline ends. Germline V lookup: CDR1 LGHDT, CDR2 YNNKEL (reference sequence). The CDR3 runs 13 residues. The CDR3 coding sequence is TGTGCCAGCAGCCACCAAGTAGCTTTCGAGCAGTACTTC. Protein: CASSHQVAFEQYF.

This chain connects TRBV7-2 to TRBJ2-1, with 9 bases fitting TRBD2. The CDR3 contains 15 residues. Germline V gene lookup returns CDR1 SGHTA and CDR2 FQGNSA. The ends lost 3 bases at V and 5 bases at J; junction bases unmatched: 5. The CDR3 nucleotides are TGTGCCAGCAGCTTCAGAGCGGGAGGTGACAATGAGCAGTTCTTC. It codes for CASSFRAGGDNEQFF. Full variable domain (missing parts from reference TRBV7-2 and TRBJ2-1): GAGVSQSPSNKVTEKGKDVELRCDPISGHTALYWYRQSLGQGLEFLIYFQGNSAPDKSGLPSDRFSAERTGGSVSTLTIQRTQQEDSAVYLCASSFRAGGDNEQFFGPGTRLTVL.

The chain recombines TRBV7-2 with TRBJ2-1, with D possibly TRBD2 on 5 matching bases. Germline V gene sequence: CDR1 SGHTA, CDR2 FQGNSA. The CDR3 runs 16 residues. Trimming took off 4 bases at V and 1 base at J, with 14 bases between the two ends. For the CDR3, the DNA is TGTGCCAGCAGCTCACGAGCGAGGAGGTCCTACAATGAGCAGTTCTTC. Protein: CASSSRARRSYNEQFF.

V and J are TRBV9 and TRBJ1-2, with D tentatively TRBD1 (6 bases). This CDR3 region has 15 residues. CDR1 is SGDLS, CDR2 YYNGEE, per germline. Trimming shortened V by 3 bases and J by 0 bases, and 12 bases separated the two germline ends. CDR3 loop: CASSEEPGANYGYTF. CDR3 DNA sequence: TGTGCCAGCAGCGAGGAGCCAGGGGCTAACTATGGCTACACCTTC.

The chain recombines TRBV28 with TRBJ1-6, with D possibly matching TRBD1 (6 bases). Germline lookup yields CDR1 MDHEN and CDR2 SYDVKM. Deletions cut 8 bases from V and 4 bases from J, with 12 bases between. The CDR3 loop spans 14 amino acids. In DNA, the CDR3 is TGTGCCAGCCGGGACACTTTGTATAATTCACCCCTCCACTTT. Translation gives CASRDTLYNSPLHF.

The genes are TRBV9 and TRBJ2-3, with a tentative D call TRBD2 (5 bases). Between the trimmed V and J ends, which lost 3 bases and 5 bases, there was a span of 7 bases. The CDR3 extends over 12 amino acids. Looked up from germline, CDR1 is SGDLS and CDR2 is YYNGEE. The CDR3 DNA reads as TGTGCCAGCAGCGCCCGGGGAGATACGCAGTATTTT. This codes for CASSARGDTQYF.

As DNA, the CDR3 is TGTGCCAGCCTAGATCCACCCCTCCACTTT. Translated: CASLDPPLHF. The J gene is TRBJ1-6, the V gene TRBV28, with D unresolved. The CDR3 spans 10 residues. The V end was cut by 8 bases, the J end by 11 bases, with 7 bases between. Germline values: CDR1 MDHEN, CDR2 SYDVKM.

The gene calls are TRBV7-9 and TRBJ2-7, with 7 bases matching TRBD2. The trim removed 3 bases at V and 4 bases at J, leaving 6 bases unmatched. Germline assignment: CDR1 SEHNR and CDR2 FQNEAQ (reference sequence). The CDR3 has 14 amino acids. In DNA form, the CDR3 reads TGTGCCAGCAGCTTCGCGGGAGTGTCTTACGAGCAGTACTTC. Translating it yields CASSFAGVSYEQYF. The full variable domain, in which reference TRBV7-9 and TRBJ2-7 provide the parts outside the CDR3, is DTGVSQNPRHKITKRGQNVTFRCDPISEHNRLYWYRQTLGQGPEFLTYFQNEAQLEKSRLLSDRFSAERPKGSFSTLEIQRTEQGDSAMYLCASSFAGVSYEQYFGPGTRLTVT.

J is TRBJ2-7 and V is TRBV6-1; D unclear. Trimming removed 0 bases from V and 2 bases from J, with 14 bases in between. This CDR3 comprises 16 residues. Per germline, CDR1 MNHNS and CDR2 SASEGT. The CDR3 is CASSEAPSVTAYEQYF. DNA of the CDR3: TGTGCCAGCAGTGAAGCGCCTTCGGTAACCGCCTACGAGCAGTACTTC.

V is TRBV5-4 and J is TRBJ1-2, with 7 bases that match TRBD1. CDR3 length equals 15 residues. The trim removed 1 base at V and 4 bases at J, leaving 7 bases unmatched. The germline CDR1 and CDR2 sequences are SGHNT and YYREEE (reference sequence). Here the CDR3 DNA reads TGTGCCAGCAGCTTGAGGGTGACAGGGACCTATGGCTACACCTTC. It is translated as CASSLRVTGTYGYTF.

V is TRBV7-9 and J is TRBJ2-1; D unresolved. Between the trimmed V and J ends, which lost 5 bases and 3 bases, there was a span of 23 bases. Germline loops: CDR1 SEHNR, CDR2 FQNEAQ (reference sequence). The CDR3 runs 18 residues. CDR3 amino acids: CASSLPPPASPNYNEQFF. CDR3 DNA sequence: TGTGCCAGCAGCCTACCGCCCCCAGCGAGTCCAAACTACAATGAGCAGTTCTTC. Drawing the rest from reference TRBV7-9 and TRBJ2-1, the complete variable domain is DTGVSQNPRHKITKRGQNVTFRCDPISEHNRLYWYRQTLGQGPEFLTYFQNEAQLEKSRLLSDRFSAERPKGSFSTLEIQRTEQGDSAMYLCASSLPPPASPNYNEQFFGPGTRLTVL.

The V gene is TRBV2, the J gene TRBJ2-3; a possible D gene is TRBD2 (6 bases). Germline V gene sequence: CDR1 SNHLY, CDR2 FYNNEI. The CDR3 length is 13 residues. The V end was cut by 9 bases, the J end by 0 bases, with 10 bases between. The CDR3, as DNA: TGTGCCAGTCGGGACTCGAGCACAGATACGCAGTATTTT. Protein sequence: CASRDSSTDTQYF.

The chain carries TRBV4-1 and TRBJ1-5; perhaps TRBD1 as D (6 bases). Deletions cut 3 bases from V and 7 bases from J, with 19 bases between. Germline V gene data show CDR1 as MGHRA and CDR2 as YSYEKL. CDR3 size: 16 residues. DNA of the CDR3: TGCGCCAGCAGCCATACCTTCCAGGGGCGCGGACAGCCCCAGCATTTT. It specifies CASSHTFQGRGQPQHF.

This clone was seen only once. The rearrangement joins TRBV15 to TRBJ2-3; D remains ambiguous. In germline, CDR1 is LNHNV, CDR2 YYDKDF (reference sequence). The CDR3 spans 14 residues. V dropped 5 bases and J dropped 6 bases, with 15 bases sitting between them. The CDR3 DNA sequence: TGTGCCACCAGCCTCTTGGCCAGTGGGGATACGCAGTATTTT. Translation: CATSLLASGDTQYF.

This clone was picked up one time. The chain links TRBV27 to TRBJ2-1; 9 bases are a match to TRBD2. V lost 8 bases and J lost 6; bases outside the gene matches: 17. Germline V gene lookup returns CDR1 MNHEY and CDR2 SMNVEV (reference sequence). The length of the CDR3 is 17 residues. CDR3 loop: CASLFRPRASGTNEQFF. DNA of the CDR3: TGTGCCAGCTTATTCCGCCCGCGGGCTAGCGGGACCAATGAGCAGTTCTTC.

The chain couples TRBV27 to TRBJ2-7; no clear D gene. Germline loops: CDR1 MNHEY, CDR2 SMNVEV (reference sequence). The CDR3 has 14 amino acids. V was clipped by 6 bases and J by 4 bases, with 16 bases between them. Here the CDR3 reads CASSPSQSTYEQYF. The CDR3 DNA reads TGTGCCAGCAGCCCCTCCCAGTCCACGTACGAGCAGTACTTC.

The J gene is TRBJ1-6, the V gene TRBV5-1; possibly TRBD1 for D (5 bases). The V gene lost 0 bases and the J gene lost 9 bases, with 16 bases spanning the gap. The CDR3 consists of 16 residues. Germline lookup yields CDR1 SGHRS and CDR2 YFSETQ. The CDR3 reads CASSLVVQGRGSPLHF. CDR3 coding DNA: TGCGCCAGCAGCTTGGTCGTTCAGGGAAGAGGTTCACCCCTCCACTTT.

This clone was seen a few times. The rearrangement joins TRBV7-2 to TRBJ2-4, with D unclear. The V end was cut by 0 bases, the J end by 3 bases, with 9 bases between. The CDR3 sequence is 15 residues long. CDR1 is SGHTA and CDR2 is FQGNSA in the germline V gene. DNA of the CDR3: TGTGCCAGCAGCTTAGCGGTAGGGATCAAAAACATTCAGTACTTC. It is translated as CASSLAVGIKNIQYF.

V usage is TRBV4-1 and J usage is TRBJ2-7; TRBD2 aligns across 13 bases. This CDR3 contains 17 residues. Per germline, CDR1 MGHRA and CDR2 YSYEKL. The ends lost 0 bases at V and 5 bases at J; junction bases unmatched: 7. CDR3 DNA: TGCGCCAGCAGCCAAGATATAGGACTAGCGGGAGTAGACGAGCAGTACTTC. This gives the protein CASSQDIGLAGVDEQYF.

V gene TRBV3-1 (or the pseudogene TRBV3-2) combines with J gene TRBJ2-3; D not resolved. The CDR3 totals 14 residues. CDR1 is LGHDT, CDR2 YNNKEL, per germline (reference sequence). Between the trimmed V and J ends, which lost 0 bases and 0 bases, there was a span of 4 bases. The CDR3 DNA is TGTGCCAGCAGCCAAGAGTTCAGCACAGATACGCAGTATTTT. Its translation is CASSQEFSTDTQYF.

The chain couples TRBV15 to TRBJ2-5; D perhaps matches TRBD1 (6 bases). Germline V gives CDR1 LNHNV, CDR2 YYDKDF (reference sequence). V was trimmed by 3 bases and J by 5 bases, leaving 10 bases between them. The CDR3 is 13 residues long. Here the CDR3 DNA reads TGTGCCACCAGCAGCGGGACACACGAGACCCAGTACTTC. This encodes CATSSGTHETQYF. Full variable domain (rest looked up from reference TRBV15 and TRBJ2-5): DAMVIQNPRYQVTQFGKPVTLSCSQTLNHNVMYWYQQKSSQAPKLLFHYYDKDFNNEADTPDNFQSRRPNTSFCFLDIRSPGLGDTAMYLCATSSGTHETQYFGPGTRLLVL.

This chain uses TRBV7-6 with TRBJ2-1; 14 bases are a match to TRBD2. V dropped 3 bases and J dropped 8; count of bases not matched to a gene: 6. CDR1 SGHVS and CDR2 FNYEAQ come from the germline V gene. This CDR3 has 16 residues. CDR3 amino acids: CASSFRLAGGPDEQFF. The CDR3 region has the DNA TGTGCCAGCAGCTTCCGACTAGCGGGAGGGCCCGATGAGCAGTTCTTC.

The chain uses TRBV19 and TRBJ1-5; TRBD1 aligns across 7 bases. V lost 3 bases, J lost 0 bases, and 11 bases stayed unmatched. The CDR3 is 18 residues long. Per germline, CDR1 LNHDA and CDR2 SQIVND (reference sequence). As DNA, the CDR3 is TGTGCCAGTAGTATCTCCCGGGACAGCCAGTATAGCAATCAGCCCCAGCATTTT. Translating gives CASSISRDSQYSNQPQHF.

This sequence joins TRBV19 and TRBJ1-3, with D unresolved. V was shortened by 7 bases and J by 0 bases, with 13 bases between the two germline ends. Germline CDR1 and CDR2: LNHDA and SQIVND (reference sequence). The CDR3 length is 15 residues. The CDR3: CASNNWGSSGNTIYF. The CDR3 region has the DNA TGTGCCAGTAACAACTGGGGTAGCTCTGGAAACACCATATATTTT.